Shown below are 20 T cell receptor beta chains from a single sample sequenced in a study of T cells after yellow fever vaccination. TCRdb re-called the 5' RACE reads with MiXCR, one entry per CDR3 protein. The sample comprises about 14,000 distinct CDR3 sequences, 7.3% of which are singletons, and 1.6% rests with the top ten. The sequencing here drew on PBMCs, either bulk or a sorted T-cell subset (CD4+, CD8+, memory, or dextramer-sorted; not recorded which), taken on the day of the yellow fever booster vaccination. The receptors originated from a man between 18 and 35 years old who received the YFV17D yellow fever vaccine.

In this sample, this clonotype is medium-sized. The chain combines TRBV20-1 with TRBJ2-5, with TRBD2 identical over 10 bases. CDR1 is DFQATT, CDR2 SNEGSKA, per germline (reference sequence). This CDR3 is 14 amino acids long. With V trimmed by 5 bases and J by 5 bases, 8 bases remained unmatched. CDR3 sequence reads: CSAGQLAGTETQYF. The CDR3 nucleotides are TGCAGTGCTGGCCAACTAGCGGGGACGGAGACCCAGTACTTC.

This clonotype is medium-sized (0.01 to 0.1%) by share. This chain joins TRBV7-9 and TRBJ2-5, with TRBD1 as a possible D gene (6 bases). Germline loops: CDR1 SEHNR, CDR2 FQNEAQ (reference sequence). Trimming left V 4 bases short and J 5 bases short, with 17 bases between. The CDR3 sequence is 15 residues long. This CDR3 reads CASSSYRDLGETQYF. The CDR3, as DNA: TGTGCCAGCAGCTCGTACAGGGATTTAGGGGAGACCCAGTACTTC.

This clonotype was recorded at least ten times. The chain has TRBV14 and TRBJ2-1, with 8 positions matching TRBD2. The CDR3 totals 17 residues. Germline CDR1 SGHDN, CDR2 FVKESK. Trimming cost V 6 bases and J 5 bases; bases outside gene matches: 15. Here the CDR3 reads CASSYITGGRYNNEQFF. CDR3 DNA: TGTGCCAGCAGTTACATCACGGGGGGGCGATACAACAATGAGCAGTTCTTC.

This clonotype was seen ten or more times. The rearrangement links TRBV7-9 to TRBJ2-5; D ambiguous. The germline gives CDR1 SEHNR, CDR2 FQNEAQ (reference sequence). This CDR3 spans 9 amino acids. The V and J ends lost 8 bases and 5 bases respectively, with 3 bases between them. DNA of the CDR3: TGTGCCAGCGGTGAGACCCAGTACTTC. The encoded protein is CASGETQYF.

This clonotype came up many times. V usage is TRBV10-2 and J usage is TRBJ1-1; D gene uncertain. V was cut by 6 bases and J by 6 bases, with 11 bases left in between. Germline CDR1 reads WSHSY; CDR2 reads SAAADI. The CDR3 runs to 12 residues. The CDR3 nucleotides read TGCGCCAGCAGGAAGGAATCTTCTGAAGCTTTCTTT. It is translated as CASRKESSEAFF.

In this sample, this clonotype turned up many times. This chain links TRBV5-1 with TRBJ1-2; weak D call: TRBD1 (6 bases). Looked up from germline, CDR1 is SGHRS and CDR2 is YFSETQ. The CDR3 totals 14 residues. The V gene lost 4 bases and the J gene lost 2 bases, with 12 bases spanning the gap. The CDR3 DNA is TGCGCCAGCAGCCTGGACAGACCGAACTATGGCTACACCTTC. Encoded protein: CASSLDRPNYGYTF.

This clonotype was recorded at least ten times. The chain carries TRBV20-1 and TRBJ2-5; the D gene is possibly TRBD1 (5 bases). The CDR3 has 13 residues. Trimming took 6 bases from V and 1 from J, leaving 12 bases between them. From germline, CDR1 is DFQATT and CDR2 SNEGSKA (reference sequence). DNA for the CDR3: TGCAGTGCCTCAGGGTGGTCCCAAGAGACCCAGTACTTC. Protein product: CSASGWSQETQYF.

This clonotype came up many times. This chain uses TRBV25-1 with TRBJ1-1; D is uncertain. Trimming took off 0 bases at V and 5 bases at J, with 4 bases between the two ends. CDR3 size: 12 residues. CDR1 is MGHDK and CDR2 is SYGVNS in the germline V gene. CDR3 amino acids: CASSEYRTEAFF. CDR3 bases: TGTGCCAGCAGTGAATATAGGACTGAAGCTTTCTTT.

This clonotype showed up many times. The J gene is TRBJ1-3, the V gene TRBV5-1; D gene unclear. Trimming shortened V by 4 bases and J by 0 bases, and 8 bases separated the two germline ends. Germline CDR1 reads SGHRS; CDR2 reads YFSETQ. This CDR3 spans 14 amino acids. The CDR3: CASSPGDSGNTIYF. The DNA of the CDR3 is TGCGCCAGCAGCCCGGGCGACTCTGGAAACACCATATATTTT.

In its sample, this clonotype was seen many times. J is TRBJ2-1 and V is TRBV7-9; D uncertain. This CDR3 contains 11 residues. With 1 base removed from V and 10 bases from J, the gap between germline ends came to 5 bases. Germline loops: CDR1 SEHNR, CDR2 FQNEAQ (reference sequence). The CDR3: CASSLEWEQFF. The CDR3 bases are TGTGCCAGCAGCTTAGAATGGGAGCAGTTCTTC. The complete variable domain, with remaining parts taken from reference TRBV7-9 and TRBJ2-1, reads DTGVSQNPRHKITKRGQNVTFRCDPISEHNRLYWYRQTLGQGPEFLTYFQNEAQLEKSRLLSDRFSAERPKGSFSTLEIQRTEQGDSAMYLCASSLEWEQFFGPGTRLTVL.

With respect to this clonotype: One base away lies a much larger clone, so this may be a sequencing read error. The chain has TRBV6-5 and TRBJ1-6; D possibly corresponds to TRBD1 (5 bases). The CDR3 totals 15 residues. CDR1 and CDR2 from the germline V gene are MNHEY and SVGAGI. The CDR3 sequence: CANSRGGGYNSPLHF. In DNA form, the CDR3 reads TGTGCCAACAGTAGGGGCGGGGGTTATAATTCACCCCTCCACTTT.

This clonotype occurred many times. The chain couples TRBV7-2 to TRBJ2-3; D is unclear. CDR3 length: 15 amino acids. Germline assignment: CDR1 SGHTA and CDR2 FQGNSA. V dropped 6 bases and J dropped 0 bases, with 13 bases sitting between them. The CDR3 DNA reads as TGTGCCAGCAGTCGACACCACGCTAGCACAGATACGCAGTATTTT. As protein: CASSRHHASTDTQYF.

This clonotype appeared many times. The CDR3 sequence: CASSRTGGTQYF. As DNA, the CDR3 is TGTGCCAGCAGCCGGACCGGGGGGACCCAGTACTTC. The chain uses TRBV5-6 and TRBJ2-5, with D maybe TRBD2 (6 bases). CDR1 is SGHDT and CDR2 is YYEEEE in the germline V gene. The V gene lost 4 bases and the J gene lost 7 bases, with 11 bases spanning the gap. This CDR3 region has 12 residues.

This clonotype was picked up many times. The V call is TRBV7-8, the J call TRBJ1-6; maybe TRBD1 (6 bases). This CDR3 is built from 15 residues. Germline V gene sequence: CDR1 SGHVS, CDR2 FQNEAQ. Deletions cut 5 bases from V and 7 bases from J, with 15 bases between. CDR3 sequence: CASSLRPQGNSPLHF. The CDR3 region has the DNA TGTGCCAGCAGCCTCCGTCCACAGGGAAATTCACCCCTCCACTTT.

This clonotype counts as medium-sized. J is TRBJ2-3 and V is TRBV12-3 or TRBV12-4; no reliable D call. The CDR3 extends over 15 amino acids. With 2 bases removed from V and 0 bases from J, the gap between germline ends came to 9 bases. In DNA form, the CDR3 reads TGTGCCAGCAGTTTAAGTCCCGTGAGCACAGATACGCAGTATTTT. It translates to CASSLSPVSTDTQYF.

Note on this clonotype: Because the CDR3 is missing its conserved closing phenylalanine or tryptophan, this is likely a read error. The V call is TRBV20-1, the J call TRBJ2-7, with 7 bases aligning to TRBD1. The CDR3 spans 12 residues. Germline trimming cut 6 bases from V and 6 bases from J; bases unmatched to any gene: 8. Germline loops: CDR1 DFQATT, CDR2 SNEGSKA (reference sequence). Here the CDR3 DNA reads TGCAGTGCGCCCAGGGGGACCTTCGAGCAGTACTTG. This gives the protein CSAPRGTFEQYL.

This clonotype was recorded at least ten times. This rearrangement joins TRBV12-1 to TRBJ2-3; the D segment call TRBD2 is taken from the table without a DNA check. TRBV12-1 corresponds to a pseudogene. CDR3 length equals 17 residues. CDR3 in amino acids: CASSTTISGSLGDTQYF. CDR3 nucleotides: TGTGCCAGCAGCACCACGATTAGCGGGTCCCTTGGGGATACGCAGTATTTT.

This clonotype was counted at least ten times. The chain has TRBV5-1 and TRBJ2-2, with 8 bases identical to TRBD2. This CDR3 is built from 17 residues. After removal of 0 bases from V and 3 bases from J, the junction contained 7 bases not matched to a gene. Germline lookup yields CDR1 SGHRS and CDR2 YFSETQ. The DNA for the CDR3 is TGCGCCAGCAGCTTGGCCCTTAGCGGGGTGCACACCGGGGAGCTGTTTTTT. Amino acids: CASSLALSGVHTGELFF.

This clonotype occurred many times. The chain recombines TRBV19 with TRBJ2-1; D might be TRBD1 (5 bases). The germline V and J ends were trimmed by 3 bases and 0 bases, with 9 bases remaining between them. The germline V gene has CDR1 LNHDA and CDR2 SQIVND (reference sequence). CDR3 length equals 15 residues. This CDR3 reads CASSIDGHSYNEQFF. The DNA of the CDR3 is TGTGCCAGTAGTATTGACGGACACTCCTACAATGAGCAGTTCTTC.

This clonotype is classed as medium-sized (0.01 to 0.1%). V and J are TRBV28 and TRBJ2-7; unclear D gene. The germline V gene encodes CDR1 MDHEN and CDR2 SYDVKM. V lost 4 bases to trimming and J lost 1 base, with 11 bases between them. This CDR3 has 14 residues. The DNA of the CDR3 is TGTGCCAGCAGTTATGCTTTTGGGTCCTACGAGCAGTACGTC. Amino acids: CASSYAFGSYEQYV.